This TCR beta chain was recorded in a study of CD8+ T cells in alopecia areata. Turning to this clone: The antigen is unknown.

Findings of the study overall: Scalp samples also yield sequences of resident alphabeta T cells from normal skin. Researchers reported that TCR sharing among patients proved less clear than in mice, possibly HLA-linked. Normal scalp had lower clonality than lesional scalp, with alopecia totalis/universalis lesions showing this most strongly.

cDNA prepared by RNA extraction and subsequent reverse transcription served as the template for sequencing. Sequenced by immunoSEQ multiplex PCR; TCRdb stores in-frame clones only, minus some. The sample includes about 150,000 clones, about 90% of them seen just once. The ends were cut back, 1 base at V and 1 base at J, with 15 bases in the middle. Germline V lookup: CDR1 SGHAT, CDR2 FQNNGV. The CDR3 contains 17 residues. This material consisted of CD8+ T cells sorted from blood, taken at week 0. The V call is TRBV11-2, the J call TRBJ2-3; D is ambiguous. The TCR sequence derives from a human donor with alopecia areata. CDR3 residues: CASSLGASEWGTDTQYF. The CDR3 nucleotides are TGTGCCAGCAGCTTAGGGGCGTCGGAATGGGGCACAGATACGCAGTATTTT.